This T cell receptor beta chain was identified in a study of PD-1 blockade in classical Hodgkin lymphoma (dated by TCRdb to the early 2020s). At the level of the whole study: To define a peripheral blood immune signature of response to PD-1 blockade in classical Hodgkin lymphoma, the study combined TCR beta sequencing with CyTOF. General findings and caveats noted by the study authors: The study was limited to a single clinical trial cohort, and causes of repertoire differences, possibly disease activity or prior therapy, remained undefined. Baseline TCR diversity was reported to be lower in newly diagnosed patients than in healthy donors and to be lower still in relapsed/refractory patients.

In the case of this clone: No cognate antigen has been identified for it. The sample holds no much larger clone one base away, and base qualities are not on file.

Taken with the paper, the label for time point translates to: newly diagnosed, previously untreated cHL patient sample. As a comparison group for the relapsed/refractory trial patients, PBMCs were sequenced from patients with newly diagnosed, previously untreated classical Hodgkin lymphoma. Peripheral blood was collected in 8 mL Vacutainer Cell Preparation Tubes, from which PBMCs were isolated by centrifugation and then cryopreserved. Genomic DNA was extracted with the Qiagen DNeasy kit from unsorted PBMCs and from negatively selected CD4+ and CD8+ fractions. TCR beta CDR3 regions were amplified by immunoSEQ multiplex PCR using primers annealing to V and J segments. Amplification bias was minimized using a synthetic immune receptor repertoire, and residual bias was removed computationally after sequencing. The source study handled its data this way. Custom Python scripts were used to quantify repertoire diversity as the Shannon entropy index. Unsorted, CD4+ and CD8+ repertoires were examined separately, except in combined analyses, for which CD4+ and CD8+ sequences were merged in silico. The table comes from immuneACCESS by way of TCRdb, which keeps in-frame sequences with V and J called. Part of the clones is missing from these tables; in studies checked, under half for an unresolved V gene and the rest for unknown reasons. D and trimming come from the DNA, and the V and J calls and clone size come from that table. The sample yields some 31,000 clones; under 95% were counted once. Around 2% of the sample is in the top ten clones.

Sequences KGHSH (CDR1) and LQKENI (CDR2) are obtained from the germline V gene. V and J are truncated by 1 base and 7 bases respectively, leaving an intervening sequence of 11 bases. The CDR3 contains 14 residues, cysteine and phenylalanine counted. CDR3 DNA only is kept here, 42 bases in frame from base 1. Sequencing was carried out using peripheral blood mononuclear cells (PBMCs). The sequence came from a human donor with classical Hodgkin lymphoma. The rearranged chain carries TRBV18 and TRBJ1-5; no D gene is confidently identified. The DNA sequence is TGTGCCAGCTCACCACGGGCTGCTGACCAGCCCCAGCATTTT. It encodes CASSPRAADQPQHF.